This TCR beta chain was found in a study of identical twins. This CDR3 spans 17 amino acids. V lost 1 base to trimming and J lost 7 bases; unmatched junction nucleotides: 11. Germline V gene lookup returns CDR1 SGHVS and CDR2 FQNEAQ. There are a few counts of this clonotype. The target antigen is unknown. It was template switching that added a universal primer site, and there were unique molecular identifiers on the cDNA. TCRdb analysed the 5' RACE reads with MiXCR anew, one entry per CDR3 protein. The table shows around 470,000 distinct CDR3 sequences, with 13% to 15% occurring only once. Study-wide findings and caveats: There were fewer insertions in abundant cord blood beta clonotypes, but memory repertoires showed no such pattern. The same donors were not followed; conclusions instead depended on cross-sectional statistical analysis. Because invariant MAIT and iNKT cells could be present, zero-insertion analyses could be partly confounded.

This same sample was also taken into another study, of yellow fever vaccine responses in identical twins.

The TCR sequence derives from a woman in her late teens or twenties in good health. J is TRBJ2-3 and V is TRBV7-8, with 10 nucleotides matching TRBD2. The sequenced sample consisted of CD4+ T cells sorted from blood. The CDR3 loop reads CASSLVVGLAPRNTQYF. CDR3 coding DNA: TGTGCCAGCAGCTTAGTTGTGGGACTAGCGCCCCGGAATACGCAGTATTTT.